This TCR beta chain emerged from a study of early T cells in non-severe SARS-CoV-2 infection. On the study more broadly: Sequenced material consisted of bulk RNA (from unsorted whole blood), and chains were unpaired. Study-level points and caveats: There was a bias toward anti-spike CD8 responses in VDJdb matching, which missed private and CD4 specificities.

Germline loops: CDR1 SGHTA, CDR2 FQGTGA. V lost 5 bases and J lost 1, with 18 bases in between. The CDR3 length is 17 residues. In the library, individual cDNA molecules carried attached unique molecular identifiers. TCRdb called the 5' RACE reads again in MiXCR, with one record for every CDR3 protein. The table lists about 89,000 distinct CDR3 sequences, about 14% of them singletons, with 0.58% in the top ten. This clonotype was seen a few times. What it binds is unknown. The source of this sequence is an adult who was a healthcare worker with PCR-confirmed SARS-CoV-2 infection or an uninfected control (not recorded which). The V call is TRBV7-3, the J call TRBJ1-5, with a possible D match to TRBD1 (5 bases). Sequencing was performed on whole blood. Written as DNA, the CDR3 is TGTGCCAGCAGCCCAAAGGGTGGGCAGGGAAGCAATCAGCCCCAGCATTTT. As protein: CASSPKGGQGSNQPQHF.